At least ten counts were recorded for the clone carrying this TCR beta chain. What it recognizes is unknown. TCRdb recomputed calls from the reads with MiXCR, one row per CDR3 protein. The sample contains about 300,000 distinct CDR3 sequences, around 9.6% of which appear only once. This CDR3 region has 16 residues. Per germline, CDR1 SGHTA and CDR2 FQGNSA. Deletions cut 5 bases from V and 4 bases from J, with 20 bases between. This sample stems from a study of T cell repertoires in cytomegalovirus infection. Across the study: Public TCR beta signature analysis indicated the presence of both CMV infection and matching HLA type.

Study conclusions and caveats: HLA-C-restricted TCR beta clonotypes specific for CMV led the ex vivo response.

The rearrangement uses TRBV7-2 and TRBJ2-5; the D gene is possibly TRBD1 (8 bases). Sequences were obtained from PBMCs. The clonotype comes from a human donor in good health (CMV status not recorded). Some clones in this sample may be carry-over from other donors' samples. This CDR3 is CASSATGGGVRETQYF. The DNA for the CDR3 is TGTGCCAGCAGCGCAACAGGGGGGGGAGTTCGAGAGACCCAGTACTTC. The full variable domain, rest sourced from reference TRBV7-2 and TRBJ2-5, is GAGVSQSPSNKVTEKGKDVELRCDPISGHTALYWYRQSLGQGLEFLIYFQGNSAPDKSGLPSDRFSAERTGGSVSTLTIQRTQQEDSAVYLCASSATGGGVRETQYFGPGTRLLVL.